This entry lists 7 T cell receptor beta chains sequenced from one sample in a study of cytomegalovirus exposure and HLA in healthy donors. 13 Jbeta primers and 60 Vbeta primers were used for the PCR. The data were produced by immunoSEQ multiplex PCR, yet TCRdb's version contains in-frame clones alone and is incomplete. The repertoire holds roughly 150,000 clones, with less than 90% as singletons. Sequences were obtained from PBMCs. These receptors were obtained from a man under 40 in good health and CMV-seronegative.

This clone was seen ten or more times. The CDR3 protein is CASGPDYSSYEQYF. The CDR3, as DNA: TGTGCCAGTGGTCCGGACTACAGCTCCTACGAGCAGTACTTC. The chain has TRBV19 and TRBJ2-7; maybe TRBD2 (6 bases). Germline lookup yields CDR1 LNHDA and CDR2 SQIVND (reference sequence). V lost 8 bases, J lost 0 bases, and 14 bases lay in between. This CDR3 is built from 14 residues.

This clone was found a few times. The V and J genes are TRBV29-1 and TRBJ2-3, with TRBD1 matching 10 bases. Germline trimming cut 1 base from V and 3 bases from J; bases unmatched to any gene: 4. Germline CDR1 reads SQVTM; CDR2 reads ANQGSEA. The CDR3 runs to 15 residues. The CDR3 sequence is CSVEGGTGATDTQYF. The CDR3 nucleotides are TGCAGCGTTGAAGGGGGGACAGGGGCAACAGATACGCAGTATTTT.

V is TRBV19 and J is TRBJ2-7, with TRBD1 identical over 8 bases. The CDR3 extends over 13 amino acids. V was pared by 4 bases and J by 2 bases, with 1 base of the junction left unmatched. Germline CDR1 reads LNHDA; CDR2 reads SQIVND (reference sequence). CDR3 coding DNA: TGTGCCAGTAGTACAGGGGGCACCTACGAGCAGTACTTC. As protein: CASSTGGTYEQYF. Full variable domain (rest looked up from reference TRBV19 and TRBJ2-7): DGGITQSPKYLFRKEGQNVTLSCEQNLNHDAMYWYRQDPGQGLRLIYYSQIVNDFQKGDIAEGYSVSREKKESFPLTVTSAQKNPTAFYLCASSTGGTYEQYFGPGTRLTVT.

This chain joins TRBV2 and TRBJ1-5; D is ambiguous. V lost 4 bases and J 6 bases, leaving 13 bases between the germline ends. Germline CDR1 is SNHLY and CDR2 is FYNNEI. This CDR3 is 14 amino acids long. The CDR3 coding sequence is TGTGCCAGCAGTGGGAGGACGGTGGGTCAGCCCCAGCATTTT. Amino acid sequence: CASSGRTVGQPQHF.

This clone was observed a handful of times. V and J are TRBV6-1 and TRBJ1-5; maybe TRBD1 (5 bases). Deletions cut 3 bases from V and 3 bases from J, with 12 bases between. This CDR3 comprises 15 residues. Germline V CDR1 and CDR2: MNHNS, SASEGT. This chain's CDR3 is CASSEVKGYNQPQHF. The CDR3 DNA is TGTGCCAGCAGTGAGGTCAAGGGGTACAATCAGCCCCAGCATTTT.

The V and J genes are TRBV27 and TRBJ2-7; 12 nucleotides agree with TRBD2. Germline values: CDR1 MNHEY, CDR2 SMNVEV (reference sequence). The CDR3 is made up of 15 amino acids. J gave up 5 bases and V 8 bases, and 10 bases lay outside the gene matches. In DNA form, the CDR3 reads TGTGCCAGCTCTACTCTAGCGGGAGGGCCACACGAGCAGTACTTC. It translates to CASSTLAGGPHEQYF.

This clone came up a few times. The rearrangement links TRBV25-1 to TRBJ2-2, with 8 bases that match TRBD2. Germline CDR1 and CDR2: MGHDK and SYGVNS. There are 17 residues in the CDR3. The V and J ends lost 5 bases and 6 bases, in that order; junction bases with no gene match: 14. The DNA for the CDR3 is TGTGCCAGCAGTCCCCCTAAGCCCGGGGGGGCCGCCGGGGAGCTGTTTTTT. Its translation: CASSPPKPGGAAGELFF. The entire variable domain, with the rest obtained from reference TRBV25-1 and TRBJ2-2, is as follows: EADIYQTPRYLVIGTGKKITLECSQTMGHDKMYWYQQDPGMELHLIHYSYGVNSTEKGDLSSESTVSRIRTEHFPLTLESARPSHTSQYLCASSPPKPGGAAGELFFGEGSRLTVL.